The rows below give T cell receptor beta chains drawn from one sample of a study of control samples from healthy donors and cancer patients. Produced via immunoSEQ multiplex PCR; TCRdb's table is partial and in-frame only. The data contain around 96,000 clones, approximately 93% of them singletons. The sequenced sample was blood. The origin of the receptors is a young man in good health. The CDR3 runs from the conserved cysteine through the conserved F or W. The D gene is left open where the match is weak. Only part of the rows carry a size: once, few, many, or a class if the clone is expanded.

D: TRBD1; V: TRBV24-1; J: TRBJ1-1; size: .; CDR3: CATRADRGLVTEAFF; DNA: TGTGCCACCAGGGCCGACAGGGGGCTTGTCACTGAAGCTTTCTTT
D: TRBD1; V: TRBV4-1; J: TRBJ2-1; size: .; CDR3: CASSSIMTGGFYNEQFF; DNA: TGCGCCAGCAGCAGTATAATGACAGGGGGCTTCTACAATGAGCAGTTCTTC
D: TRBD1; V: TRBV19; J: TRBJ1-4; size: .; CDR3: CASSPVPFGDRGHEKLFF; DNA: TGTGCCAGTAGCCCTGTACCGTTCGGGGACAGGGGGCATGAAAAACTGTTTTTT
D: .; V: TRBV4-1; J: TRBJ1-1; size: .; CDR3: CASSQGVGPLNTEAFF; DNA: TGCGCCAGCAGCCAAGGAGTTGGGCCCTTGAACACTGAAGCTTTCTTT
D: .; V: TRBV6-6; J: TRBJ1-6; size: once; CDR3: CASSPWKASRVNSPLHF; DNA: TGTGCCAGCAGTCCGTGGAAGGCCTCTCGGGTTAATTCACCCCTCCACTTT
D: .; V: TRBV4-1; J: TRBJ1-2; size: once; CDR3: CASSQAVADRRIWGYTF; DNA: TGCGCCAGCAGCCAAGCCGTGGCCGACAGACGAATCTGGGGCTACACCTTC
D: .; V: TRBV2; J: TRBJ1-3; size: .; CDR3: CASSQGFSTIYF; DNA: TGTGCCAGCAGCCAGGGTTTTTCCACCATATATTTT
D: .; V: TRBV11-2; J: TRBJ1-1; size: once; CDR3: CASSDNSQNTEAFF; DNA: TGTGCCAGCAGCGATAACAGTCAGAACACTGAAGCTTTCTTT
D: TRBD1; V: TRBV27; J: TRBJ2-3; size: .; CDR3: CASSLFGTGDRDTQYF; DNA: TGTGCCAGCAGTTTGTTCGGGACAGGGGACCGGGATACGCAGTATTTT
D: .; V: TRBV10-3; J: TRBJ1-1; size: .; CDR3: CAISGGSEAFF; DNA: TGTGCCATCAGTGGGGGATCTGAAGCTTTCTTT
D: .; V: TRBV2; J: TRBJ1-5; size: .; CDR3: CASKRSQSSNQPQHF; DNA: TGTGCCAGCAAGCGGTCCCAGAGTAGCAATCAGCCCCAGCATTTT
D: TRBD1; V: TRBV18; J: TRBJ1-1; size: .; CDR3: CASTNGQGSTEAFF; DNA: TGTGCCAGCACAAATGGACAGGGGTCCACTGAAGCTTTCTTT
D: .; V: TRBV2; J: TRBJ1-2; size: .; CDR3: CASSEAAGGLGYGYTF; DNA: TGTGCCAGCAGTGAAGCCGCCGGCGGGTTGGGCTATGGCTACACCTTC
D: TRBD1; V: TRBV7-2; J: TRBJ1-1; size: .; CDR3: CASSLDVGQGGNTEAFF; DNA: TGTGCCAGCAGCTTAGACGTGGGACAGGGTGGAAACACTGAAGCTTTCTTT
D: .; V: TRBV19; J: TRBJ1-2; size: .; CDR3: CASSILARGFNYGYTF; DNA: TGTGCCAGTAGTATACTCGCCCGAGGGTTTAACTATGGCTACACCTTC
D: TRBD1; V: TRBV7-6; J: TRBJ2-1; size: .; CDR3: CASSHSRDRVENEQFF; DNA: TGTGCCAGCAGTCACAGCCGGGACAGGGTGGAAAATGAGCAGTTCTTC
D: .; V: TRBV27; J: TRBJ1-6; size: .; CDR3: CASSLSGDRALFPLHF; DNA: TGTGCCAGCAGTTTATCCGGGGACCGAGCTCTATTCCCCCTCCACTTT
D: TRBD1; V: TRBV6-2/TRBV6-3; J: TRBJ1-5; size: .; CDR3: CASSDRGVNQPQHF; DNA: TGTGCCAGCAGTGACAGGGGGGTCAATCAGCCCCAGCATTTT
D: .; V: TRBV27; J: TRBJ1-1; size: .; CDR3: CASSLSTGAHTEAFF; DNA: TGTGCCAGCAGTTTATCAACGGGGGCGCATACTGAAGCTTTCTTT
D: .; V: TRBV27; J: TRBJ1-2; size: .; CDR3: CASSLGQDYGYTF; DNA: TGTGCCAGCAGTTTAGGACAAGACTATGGCTACACCTTC
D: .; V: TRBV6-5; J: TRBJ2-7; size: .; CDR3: CASSYVGGEQYF; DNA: TGTGCCAGCAGTTACGTAGGGGGCGAGCAGTACTTC
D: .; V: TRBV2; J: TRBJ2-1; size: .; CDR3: CASSRDEYNEQFF; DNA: TGTGCCAGCAGTAGGGACGAGTACAATGAGCAGTTCTTC
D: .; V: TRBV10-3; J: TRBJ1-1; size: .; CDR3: CAIAGDTEAFF; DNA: TGTGCCATCGCAGGGGACACTGAAGCTTTCTTT
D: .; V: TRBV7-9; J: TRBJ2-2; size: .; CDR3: CASSHGQTANTGELFF; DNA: TGTGCCAGCAGCCATGGACAGACAGCGAACACCGGGGAGCTGTTTTTT
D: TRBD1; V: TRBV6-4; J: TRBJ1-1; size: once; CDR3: CASSDNIRDRERNTEAFF; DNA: TGTGCCAGCAGTGACAACATACGGGACAGGGAACGAAACACTGAAGCTTTCTTT
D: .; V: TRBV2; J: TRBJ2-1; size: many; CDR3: CASSAASTYSYNEQFF; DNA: TGTGCCAGCAGTGCGGCTAGCACCTACTCCTACAATGAGCAGTTCTTC
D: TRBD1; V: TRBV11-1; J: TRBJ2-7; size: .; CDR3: CASSLRTGAPNEQYF; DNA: TGTGCCAGCAGCTTAAGGACAGGGGCCCCCAACGAGCAGTACTTC
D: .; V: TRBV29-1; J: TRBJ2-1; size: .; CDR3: CSAASGLASNEQFF; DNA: TGCAGCGCTGCCTCTGGGCTAGCGAGCAATGAGCAGTTCTTC